Below, one T cell receptor (beta chain) is given with its context. Some clones are missing from TCRdb's copy, which holds only in-frame ones; the method was immunoSEQ multiplex PCR. The sample has 550,000 to 800,000 clones; 80% to 90% are singletons. This sample is drawn from a study of shared T cell receptors in the human thymus. Trimming cost V 2 bases and J 6 bases; bases outside gene matches: 0. This CDR3 comprises 13 residues. Germline V gene lookup returns CDR1 SGHTS and CDR2 YDEGEE. The data were also submitted as part of a second study, on human thymus T cells.

The source of this sequence is a girl under three years old with a congenital heart defect. Source material: thymocytes. The chain uses TRBV5-8 and TRBJ2-4, with 9 nucleotides matching TRBD2. CDR3 in amino acids: CASSLAGGNIQYF. Written as DNA, the CDR3 is TGTGCCAGCAGCTTAGCGGGGGGAAACATTCAGTACTTC. The complete variable domain, with remaining parts taken from reference TRBV5-8 and TRBJ2-4, reads EAGVTQSPTHLIKTRGQQATLRCSPISGHTSVYWYQQALGLGLQFLLWYDEGEERNRGNFPPRFSGRQFPNYSSELNVNALELEDSALYLCASSLAGGNIQYFGAGTRLSVL.